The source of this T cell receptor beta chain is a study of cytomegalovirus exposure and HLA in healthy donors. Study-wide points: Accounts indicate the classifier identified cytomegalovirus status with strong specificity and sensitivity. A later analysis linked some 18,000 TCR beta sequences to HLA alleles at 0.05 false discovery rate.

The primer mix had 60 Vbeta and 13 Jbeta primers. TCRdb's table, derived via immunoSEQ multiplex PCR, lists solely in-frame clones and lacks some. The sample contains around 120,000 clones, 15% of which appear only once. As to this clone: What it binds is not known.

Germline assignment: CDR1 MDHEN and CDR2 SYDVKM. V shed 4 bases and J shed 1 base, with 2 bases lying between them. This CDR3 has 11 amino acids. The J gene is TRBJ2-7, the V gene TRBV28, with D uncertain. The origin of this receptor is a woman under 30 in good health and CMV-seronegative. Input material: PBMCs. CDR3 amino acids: CASSSSYEQYF. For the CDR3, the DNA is TGTGCCAGCAGTTCATCCTACGAGCAGTACTTC. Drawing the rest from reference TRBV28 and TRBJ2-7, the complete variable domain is DVKVTQSSRYLVKRTGEKVFLECVQDMDHENMFWYRQDPGLGLRLIYFSYDVKMKEKGDIPEGYSVSREKKERFSLILESASTNQTSMYLCASSSSYEQYFGPGTRLTVT.